Shown below are 6 T cell receptor beta chains from a single sample sequenced in a study of blood T cell repertoires in COVID-19. Measured with immunoSEQ multiplex PCR; TCRdb has only the in-frame clones, and not every one. This table holds 150,000 to 200,000 clones, roughly 84% found once. Sequenced input: PBMCs or T cells enriched from blood (not recorded which). The receptors here all came from a woman between 50 and 59 years old who had recovered from COVID-19.

The chain is built from TRBV29-1 and TRBJ2-3; TRBD1 might be the D (6 bases). This CDR3 is built from 12 residues. Germline V CDR1 and CDR2: SQVTM, ANQGSEA. Trimming took 6 bases from V and 4 from J, leaving 11 bases between them. The CDR3 loop is CSVETGPDTQYF. The CDR3 region has the DNA TGCAGCGTGGAGACAGGTCCAGATACGCAGTATTTT.

V gene TRBV5-1 combines with J gene TRBJ2-3; D gene unclear. Trimming left V 3 bases short and J 6 bases short, with 17 bases between. CDR3 length equals 15 residues. In germline, CDR1 is SGHRS, CDR2 YFSETQ. CDR3 DNA sequence: TGCGCCAGCAGCTCGTCGTCCCAGGTAGTCGATACGCAGTATTTT. Its translation is CASSSSSQVVDTQYF. Supplemented by reference TRBV5-1 and TRBJ2-3, the full variable domain reads KAGVTQTPRYLIKTRGQQVTLSCSPISGHRSVSWYQQTPGQGLQFLFEYFSETQRNKGNFPGRFSGRQFSNSRSEMNVSTLELGDSALYLCASSSSSQVVDTQYFGPGTRLTVL.

The V call is TRBV7-2, the J call TRBJ1-6; TRBD1 might be the D (6 bases). The CDR3 consists of 17 residues. The V and J ends lost 5 bases and 7 bases respectively, with 21 bases between them. Looked up from germline, CDR1 is SGHTA and CDR2 is FQGNSA. CDR3 sequence: CASSNREGRSRNSPLHF. The CDR3 DNA is TGTGCCAGCAGCAACAGGGAGGGTAGGTCCCGGAATTCACCCCTCCACTTT.

This chain links TRBV28 with TRBJ2-7, with 9 bases identical to TRBD1. Germline V gene lookup returns CDR1 MDHEN and CDR2 SYDVKM. Unmatched junction bases numbered 9, after V lost 5 bases and J lost 4 bases. CDR3 size: 15 residues. This CDR3 is CASSKLGTGQYEQYF. In nucleotides, the CDR3 is TGTGCCAGCAGTAAGCTCGGGACAGGGCAGTACGAGCAGTACTTC. The full variable domain, in which reference TRBV28 and TRBJ2-7 provide the parts outside the CDR3, is DVKVTQSSRYLVKRTGEKVFLECVQDMDHENMFWYRQDPGLGLRLIYFSYDVKMKEKGDIPEGYSVSREKKERFSLILESASTNQTSMYLCASSKLGTGQYEQYFGPGTRLTVT.

This chain links TRBV19 with TRBJ1-1; the D gene is possibly TRBD1 (6 bases). Germline CDR1 and CDR2: LNHDA and SQIVND (reference sequence). V was trimmed by 2 bases and J by 0 bases, leaving 19 bases between them. This CDR3 is built from 18 residues. DNA for the CDR3: TGTGCCAGTAGTATAAGGGACACTAAAGGTCTGATGAACACTGAAGCTTTCTTT. Its protein product is CASSIRDTKGLMNTEAFF.

The J gene is TRBJ2-1, the V gene TRBV6-5; 13 nucleotides align to TRBD2. This CDR3 comprises 15 residues. Losses at the gene ends were 9 bases for V and 2 bases for J; bases not matched to a gene: 4. Germline V gene sequence: CDR1 MNHEY, CDR2 SVGAGI. As DNA, the CDR3 is TGTGCCAGTACTAGCGGGGGGGCCCCCTACAATGAGCAGTTCTTC. Translation: CASTSGGAPYNEQFF.